Below, 28 T cell receptor beta chains from the same sample are listed, as sequenced in a study of T cell responses to AZD1222 COVID-19 vaccine. Sequencing used immunoSEQ multiplex PCR; TCRdb keeps in-frame clones, though not all of them. The sample records about 120,000 clones, about 85% being singletons. Sequences were derived from peripheral blood, sampled 28 days after the second AZD1222 dose. These receptors were obtained from an adult who received the AZD1222 COVID-19 vaccine.

This chain connects TRBV19 to TRBJ2-5, with a weak D call TRBD1 (5 bases). V was cut by 5 bases and J by 0 bases, with 13 bases left in between. The germline V gene has CDR1 LNHDA and CDR2 SQIVND (reference sequence). CDR3 length: 15 amino acids. In nucleotides, the CDR3 is TGTGCCAGTAGTCATATGGGGCCCTACCAAGAGACCCAGTACTTC. This encodes CASSHMGPYQETQYF.

The genes are TRBV7-8 and TRBJ1-1; 11 nucleotides agree with TRBD1. Germline V CDR1 and CDR2: SGHVS, FQNEAQ. The V gene end was trimmed by 5 bases and the J gene end by 6 bases; junction bases not matched to a gene: 11. The CDR3 extends over 16 amino acids. The CDR3 reads CASSPRDRGGGAEAFF. CDR3 sequence (DNA): TGTGCCAGCAGCCCCCGGGACAGGGGGGGAGGGGCTGAAGCTTTCTTT. Combining the CDR3 with reference TRBV7-8 and TRBJ1-1 gives the whole variable domain GAGVSQSPRYKVAKRGQDVALRCDPISGHVSLFWYQQALGQGPEFLTYFQNEAQLDKSGLPSDRFFAERPEGSVSTLKIQRTQQEDSAVYLCASSPRDRGGGAEAFFGQGTRLTVV.

This chain uses TRBV10-3 with TRBJ1-2, with D perhaps TRBD1 (6 bases). This CDR3 has 14 amino acids. V shed 8 bases and J shed 6 bases, with 19 bases lying between them. Germline V gene lookup returns CDR1 ENHRY and CDR2 SYGVKD. The CDR3 is CAIQPGTLGHGYTF. CDR3 sequence (DNA): TGTGCCATCCAGCCCGGGACATTGGGCCATGGCTACACCTTC.

This chain links TRBV6-5 with TRBJ1-2; perhaps TRBD1 as D (6 bases). Germline V gives CDR1 MNHEY, CDR2 SVGAGI. This CDR3 has 14 residues. Trimming took 0 bases from V and 6 from J, leaving 11 bases between them. CDR3 in DNA: TGTGCCAGCAGTTACTCCGGGGGGCGCGATGGCTACACCTTC. Its translation is CASSYSGGRDGYTF.

The chain links TRBV30 to TRBJ1-3; D gene uncertain. V was shortened by 3 bases and J by 1 base, with 13 bases between the two germline ends. This CDR3 spans 15 amino acids. The V gene's germline CDR1 is GTSNPN and CDR2 SVGIG (reference sequence). CDR3 in amino acids: CAWSPTTASGNTIYF. CDR3 DNA sequence: TGTGCCTGGAGCCCCACGACGGCTTCTGGAAACACCATATATTTT. The variable domain in full, completed from reference TRBV30 and TRBJ1-3, reads SQTIHQWPATLVQPVGSPLSLECTVEGTSNPNLYWYRQAAGRGLQLLFYSVGIGQISSEVPQNLSASRPQDRQFILSSKKLLLSDSGFYLCAWSPTTASGNTIYFGEGSWLTVV.

This chain joins TRBV18 and TRBJ1-5; 8 bases are shared with TRBD1. V lost 3 bases to trimming and J lost 2 bases; unmatched junction nucleotides: 3. The CDR3 is 15 residues long. Germline V lookup: CDR1 KGHSH, CDR2 LQKENI. The CDR3 protein is CASSPTGVGNQPQHF. The CDR3 DNA follows: TGTGCCAGCTCACCGACAGGGGTAGGCAATCAGCCCCAGCATTTT.

This sequence joins TRBV6-2 or TRBV6-3 and TRBJ2-7; the D gene is possibly TRBD2 (5 bases). V shed 6 bases and J shed 7 bases, with 13 bases lying between them. The CDR3 is made up of 12 amino acids. Germline CDR1 is MNHEY and CDR2 is SVGEGT. Here the CDR3 reads CASSPTGVEQYF. The CDR3 DNA reads TGTGCCAGCAGCCCCACCGGGGTTGAGCAGTACTTC.

The chain joins TRBV28 to TRBJ2-7, with 10 bases aligning to TRBD1. CDR1 is MDHEN, CDR2 SYDVKM, per germline. Trimming cost V 5 bases and J 7 bases; bases outside gene matches: 11. The CDR3 consists of 15 residues. CDR3 sequence (DNA): TGTGCCAGCAGTGCCACCCCCGACAGGGGGCAAGAGCAGTACTTC. Protein: CASSATPDRGQEQYF.

The rearrangement joins TRBV5-4 to TRBJ1-2; D remains ambiguous. Per the germline V gene, CDR1 is SGHNT and CDR2 is YYREEE (reference sequence). CDR3 length: 15 residues. Trimming removed 0 bases from V and 2 bases from J, with 11 bases in between. The CDR3 reads CASSLVGFLNYGYTF. The DNA for the CDR3 is TGTGCCAGCAGCTTGGTTGGGTTTTTGAACTATGGCTACACCTTC.

The CDR3 DNA follows: TGTGCCATCAGTGAGTTCTCCGTGGGGACAGGGGATTCACCCCTCCACTTT. Protein sequence: CAISEFSVGTGDSPLHF. The chain employs TRBV10-3 and TRBJ1-6; 10 nucleotides match TRBD1. CDR1 is ENHRY and CDR2 is SYGVKD in the germline V gene. The CDR3 length is 17 residues. The trim removed 1 base at V and 8 bases at J, leaving 8 bases unmatched.

The CDR3 nucleotides read TGTGCCAGCAGCCGATCTACGAGTGGTGGATTCCTCCACTTT. Its translation is CASSRSTSGGFLHF. V gene TRBV5-8 combines with J gene TRBJ1-6; D gene uncertain. The CDR3 is 14 residues long. Trimming shortened V by 4 bases and J by 15 bases, and 20 bases separated the two germline ends. Per the germline V gene, CDR1 is SGHTS and CDR2 is YDEGEE.

The V gene is TRBV7-9, the J gene TRBJ2-5, with D hard to call. Per the germline V gene, CDR1 is SEHNR and CDR2 is FQNEAQ (reference sequence). The germline V and J ends were trimmed by 3 bases and 5 bases, with 13 bases remaining between them. CDR3 length: 14 amino acids. The CDR3 DNA sequence: TGTGCCAGCAGCTTTAGTCAGGTCGGGGAGACCCAGTACTTC. Its translation is CASSFSQVGETQYF.

The V and J genes are TRBV19 and TRBJ1-2; D is possibly TRBD1 (6 bases). The CDR3 extends over 15 amino acids. Trimming removed 7 bases from V and 2 bases from J, with 17 bases in between. CDR1 is LNHDA, CDR2 SQIVND, per germline (reference sequence). CDR3 region: CASINLRDTNYGYTF. The CDR3 DNA reads as TGTGCCAGTATAAATTTGAGGGACACCAACTATGGCTACACCTTC.

The V and J genes are TRBV3-1 (or the pseudogene TRBV3-2) and TRBJ2-7; D ambiguous. The CDR3 runs to 11 residues. V lost 2 bases and J 6 bases, leaving 5 bases between the germline ends. Germline V gene data show CDR1 as LGHDT and CDR2 as YNNKEL (reference sequence). Written as DNA, the CDR3 is TGTGCCAGCAGCCAAATAGGCGAGCAGTACTTC. Its translation: CASSQIGEQYF.

The chain has TRBV24-1 and TRBJ2-5, with 7 bases lining up with TRBD2. The CDR3 extends over 15 amino acids. The V gene end was trimmed by 5 bases and the J gene end by 4 bases; junction bases not matched to a gene: 9. Germline V gene sequence: CDR1 KGHDR, CDR2 SFDVKD. The CDR3: CATSALGVAGETQYF. The CDR3 DNA follows: TGTGCCACCAGTGCTCTGGGGGTAGCGGGAGAGACCCAGTACTTC.

The V call is TRBV11-1, the J call TRBJ2-7; 8 nucleotides align to TRBD1. Germline V gives CDR1 SGHAT, CDR2 FQDESV (reference sequence). After removal of 1 base from V and 2 bases from J, the junction contained 4 bases not matched to a gene. The CDR3 extends over 15 amino acids. The CDR3 coding sequence is TGTGCCAGCAGCTTAGGGGGACAGGTTACCTACGAGCAGTACTTC. It is translated as CASSLGGQVTYEQYF.

This chain joins TRBV11-2 and TRBJ1-1, with a weak D call TRBD1 (5 bases). The ends were cut back, 1 base at V and 2 bases at J, with 8 bases in the middle. Germline CDR1 is SGHAT and CDR2 is FQNNGV. The CDR3 runs 14 residues. CDR3 nucleotides: TGTGCCAGCAGCTTAGGGGGCTTTAACACTGAAGCTTTCTTT. Its translation is CASSLGGFNTEAFF.

This chain connects TRBV5-1 to TRBJ2-1; the D gene is possibly TRBD1 (6 bases). The CDR3 totals 15 residues. Between the trimmed V and J ends, which lost 3 bases and 9 bases, there was a span of 19 bases. Germline-derived CDR1 and CDR2 are SGHRS and YFSETQ. The CDR3 DNA sequence: TGCGCCAGCAGCTCACTACAGGGAAGGGAGAGTGAGCAGTTCTTC. Amino acid sequence: CASSSLQGRESEQFF.

The rearrangement links TRBV18 to TRBJ1-2, with a weak D call TRBD1 (5 bases). Per the germline V gene, CDR1 is KGHSH and CDR2 is LQKENI. Trimming cost V 4 bases and J 8 bases, with 8 bases left between them. The CDR3 totals 11 residues. CDR3 amino acids: CASSRREGYTF. DNA for the CDR3: TGTGCCAGCTCACGCAGGGAAGGCTACACCTTC.

This rearrangement joins TRBV20-1 to TRBJ1-2, with 7 positions matching TRBD1. Germline values: CDR1 DFQATT, CDR2 SNEGSKA (reference sequence). The CDR3 is made up of 14 amino acids. The V gene end was trimmed by 3 bases and the J gene end by 5 bases; junction bases not matched to a gene: 9. The CDR3 loop is CSASGAGGRYGYTF. The CDR3 region has the DNA TGCAGTGCTAGTGGGGCAGGGGGACGGTATGGCTACACCTTC.

The chain combines TRBV19 with TRBJ1-3, with D unresolved. This CDR3 is built from 12 residues. Looked up from germline, CDR1 is LNHDA and CDR2 is SQIVND (reference sequence). The V gene lost 7 bases and the J gene lost 3 bases, with 7 bases spanning the gap. As DNA, the CDR3 is TGTGCCAGTACCTTTGATGGAAACACCATATATTTT. Protein product: CASTFDGNTIYF.

The chain has TRBV24-1 and TRBJ1-2; 8 positions match TRBD1. V shed 7 bases and J 2 bases; nucleotides not matched to a gene: 5. The CDR3 consists of 14 residues. Germline lookup yields CDR1 KGHDR and CDR2 SFDVKD. Written as DNA, the CDR3 is TGTGCCACCAGGGATACAGGGGGAAACTATGGCTACACCTTC. Translation: CATRDTGGNYGYTF.

This clone was seen a single time. V usage is TRBV6-6 and J usage is TRBJ2-7, with 12 nucleotides matching TRBD2. CDR1 is MNHNY, CDR2 SVGAGI, per germline (reference sequence). The CDR3 sequence is 15 residues long. Trimming at V came to 0 bases and at J to 6 bases, leaving 3 bases not matched to a gene. CDR3 sequence (DNA): TGTGCCAGCAGTTACTCGGCTAGCGGGGGGGCCGAGCAGTACTTC. It is translated as CASSYSASGGAEQYF.

This rearrangement joins TRBV7-2 to TRBJ2-3; TRBD2 matches 8 bases. V shed 2 bases, J shed 6 bases, and the junction held 13 bases outside the gene matches. Germline CDR1 and CDR2: SGHTA and FQGNSA. CDR3 size: 17 residues. In DNA, the CDR3 is TGTGCCAGCAGCTTAACCAGGGCGGGGGGCGCGTCGGATACGCAGTATTTT. It encodes CASSLTRAGGASDTQYF.

V usage is TRBV11-1 and J usage is TRBJ2-5; 9 bases match TRBD2. The V segment lost 1 base and the J segment 7 bases; nucleotides outside the gene matches: 10. CDR3 length: 16 amino acids. Per the germline V gene, CDR1 is SGHAT and CDR2 is FQDESV (reference sequence). CDR3 DNA sequence: TGTGCCAGCAGCTTAGAAATAGCGGGGGCCGGCGGGACCCAGTACTTC. It yields the protein CASSLEIAGAGGTQYF.

J is TRBJ1-2 and V is TRBV28, with TRBD1 matching 11 bases. The germline CDR1 and CDR2 sequences are MDHEN and SYDVKM. There are 16 residues in the CDR3. With V trimmed by 5 bases and J by 4 bases, 9 bases remained unmatched. DNA of the CDR3: TGTGCCAGCAGTATCCGAGGGACAGGGGGTGGCTATGGCTACACCTTC. Its protein is CASSIRGTGGGYGYTF.

This sequence joins TRBV6-5 and TRBJ2-7; maybe TRBD1 (6 bases). Trimming pared 1 base from V and 7 bases from J, leaving 17 bases between. Germline loops: CDR1 MNHEY, CDR2 SVGAGI. The CDR3 length is 15 residues. CDR3 amino acids: CASSYLAGAEGEQYF. CDR3 DNA: TGTGCCAGCAGTTACTTGGCAGGGGCCGAGGGAGAGCAGTACTTC.

The rearrangement links TRBV11-1 to TRBJ2-7; TRBD1 matches 7 bases. After removal of 4 bases from V and 3 bases from J, the junction contained 6 bases not matched to a gene. The germline V gene encodes CDR1 SGHAT and CDR2 FQDESV (reference sequence). CDR3 size: 14 residues. CDR3 residues: CASSSDRVFYEQYF. The CDR3 region has the DNA TGTGCCAGCAGCTCAGACAGGGTATTCTACGAGCAGTACTTC.